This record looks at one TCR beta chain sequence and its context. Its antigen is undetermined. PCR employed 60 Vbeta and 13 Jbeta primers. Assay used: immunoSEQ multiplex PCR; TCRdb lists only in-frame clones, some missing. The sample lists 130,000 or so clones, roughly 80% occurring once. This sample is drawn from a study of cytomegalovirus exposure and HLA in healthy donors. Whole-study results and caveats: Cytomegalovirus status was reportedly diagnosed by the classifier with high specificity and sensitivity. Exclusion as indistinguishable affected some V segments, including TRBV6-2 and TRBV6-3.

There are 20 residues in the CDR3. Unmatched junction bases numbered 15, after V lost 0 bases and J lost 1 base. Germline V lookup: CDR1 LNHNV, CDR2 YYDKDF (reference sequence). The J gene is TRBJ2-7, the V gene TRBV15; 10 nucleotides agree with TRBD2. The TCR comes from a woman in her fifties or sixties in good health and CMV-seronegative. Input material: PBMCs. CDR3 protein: CATSRDPPSAGGPKSYEQYF. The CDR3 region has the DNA TGTGCCACCAGCAGAGATCCGCCCTCAGCGGGGGGGCCTAAGTCCTACGAGCAGTACTTC. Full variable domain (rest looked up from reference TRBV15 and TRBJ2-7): DAMVIQNPRYQVTQFGKPVTLSCSQTLNHNVMYWYQQKSSQAPKLLFHYYDKDFNNEADTPDNFQSRRPNTSFCFLDIRSPGLGDTAMYLCATSRDPPSAGGPKSYEQYFGPGTRLTVT.